A single count supports the clone carrying this T cell receptor beta chain. As yet, its antigen is unknown. The data derive from a study of cytomegalovirus exposure and HLA in healthy donors. The study, taken as a whole, reports: Researchers had no immune exposure information except CMV serostatus available.

Primers included in the PCR were 60 Vbeta and 13 Jbeta primers. Produced via immunoSEQ multiplex PCR; TCRdb's table is partial and in-frame only. The table includes 150,000 to 200,000 clones, 81% detected once. This CDR3 is built from 15 residues. Per the germline V gene, CDR1 is SGHVS and CDR2 is FNYEAQ. Trimming took off 2 bases at V and 0 bases at J, with 10 bases between the two ends. The receptor was derived from a woman aged 45-65 years in good health and CMV-seronegative. The sequenced sample consisted of PBMCs. This chain uses TRBV7-6 with TRBJ1-1, with D unclear. CDR3 residues: CASSLFAGVNTEAFF. CDR3 coding DNA: TGTGCCAGCAGCTTATTCGCGGGCGTGAACACTGAAGCTTTCTTT.